Sequencing of this T cell receptor (beta chain) was carried out in a study of CD8 T cells in ankylosing spondylitis. This CDR3 has 15 amino acids. Germline V gene lookup returns CDR1 SGHVS and CDR2 FQNEAQ. Trimming removed 1 base at V and 6 bases at J, with 14 bases between. This clonotype was seen ten or more times. What it binds is unknown. Overall study results and limits: Significant enrichment of disease-linked clones was reported in matched ankylosing spondylitis synovial fluid.

For TCR beta, libraries came from quantitative 5'-RACE with molecular barcodes. TCRdb used MiXCR to reprocess the 5' RACE reads, holding one entry per CDR3 protein. The sample has approximately 100,000 distinct CDR3 sequences, about 7.7% seen once. Sequencing used blood, either unsorted or a sorted T cell fraction (not recorded which). The TCR sequence derives from a male donor with ankylosing spondylitis or in good health (not recorded which). The genes are TRBV7-8 and TRBJ2-3; D possibly corresponds to TRBD1 (7 bases). CDR3 loop: CASSLVVRGRDTQYF. In DNA form, the CDR3 reads TGTGCCAGCAGCTTAGTGGTCAGGGGGAGGGATACGCAGTATTTT.